This is a list of T cell receptor beta chains from one sample in a study of CD8+ T cells in alopecia areata. The method was immunoSEQ multiplex PCR; TCRdb's version includes in-frame clones alone and lacks a portion of them. The data hold more than 95,000 clones, with roughly 57% observed a single time. Source: CD4+ T cells sorted from blood, taken at week 4, from a patient treated with tofacitinib. Source of these receptors: a human donor with alopecia areata. The CDR3 runs from the conserved cysteine through the conserved F or W. The order of the fields is clone size, V gene, D gene, J gene, CDR3 protein, CDR3 DNA. A D gene is named only where the DNA matches it firmly. Some rows have no size entry. The others give once, few or many, or a class for an expanded clone.

NA	TRBV7-9	NA	TRBJ2-1	CASSLNSYNEQFF	TGTGCCAGCAGCTTGAACTCCTACAATGAGCAGTTCTTC
NA	TRBV6-5	TRBD1	TRBJ1-1	CASSYSQGATEAFF	TGTGCCAGCAGTTACTCGCAGGGGGCGACTGAAGCTTTCTTT
NA	TRBV2	TRBD2	TRBJ2-7	CASSVAGGLYEQYF	TGTGCCAGCAGTGTGGCGGGGGGGCTTTACGAGCAGTACTTC
once	TRBV30	NA	TRBJ1-5	CAWSHGQSNQPQHF	TGTGCCTGGAGCCATGGGCAGTCCAATCAGCCCCAGCATTTT
few	TRBV10-3	NA	TRBJ2-7	CAIGARSNEQYF	TGTGCCATCGGAGCGAGAAGTAACGAGCAGTACTTC
NA	TRBV18	TRBD1	TRBJ1-1	CASSPSGQGLNTEAFF	TGTGCCAGCTCACCAAGTGGACAGGGGCTGAACACTGAAGCTTTCTTT
NA	TRBV4-1	NA	TRBJ2-7	CASSQSGYEQYF	TGCGCCAGCAGCCAATCAGGGTACGAGCAGTACTTC
NA	TRBV7-2	TRBD1	TRBJ1-1	CASSVGQGSDTEAFF	TGTGCCAGCAGCGTAGGACAGGGGTCGGACACTGAAGCTTTCTTT
NA	TRBV19	NA	TRBJ2-1	CASMINGDFYNEQFF	TGTGCCAGTATGATTAATGGGGATTTCTACAATGAGCAGTTCTTC
NA	TRBV4-1	TRBD2	TRBJ2-5	CASSQGGLAGSQETQYF	TGCGCCAGCAGCCAAGGCGGACTAGCGGGGAGCCAAGAGACCCAGTACTTC
many	TRBV6-5	TRBD1	TRBJ1-5	CASGTGYSNQPQHF	TGTGCCAGCGGGACAGGGTATAGCAATCAGCCCCAGCATTTT
once	TRBV14	NA	TRBJ2-7	CASSQGGSYEQYF	TGTGCCAGCAGCCAAGGGGGCTCCTACGAGCAGTACTTC
NA	TRBV29-1	TRBD1	TRBJ1-2	CSARDRDLAGYTF	TGCAGCGCCCGGGACAGGGATCTCGCTGGCTACACCTTC
NA	TRBV28	NA	TRBJ2-1	CASSSGGQYNEQFF	TGTGCCAGCAGTTCTGGGGGCCAGTACAATGAGCAGTTCTTC
NA	TRBV5-1	NA	TRBJ2-6	CASRVQGLANVLTF	TGCGCCAGCAGGGTACAGGGACTCGCCAACGTCCTGACTTTC
NA	TRBV29-1	NA	TRBJ2-2	CSVGRSNTGELFF	TGCAGCGTGGGACGGTCGAACACCGGGGAGCTGTTTTTT
NA	TRBV4-3	NA	TRBJ2-1	CASSRGMESLNEQFF	TGCGCCAGCAGCCGCGGAATGGAATCCCTCAATGAGCAGTTCTTC
few	TRBV2	NA	TRBJ2-5	CASSEGHYQETQYF	TGTGCCAGCAGTGAGGGGCACTACCAAGAGACCCAGTACTTC
NA	TRBV18	NA	TRBJ2-5	CASSPLQETQYF	TGTGCCAGCTCACCACTCCAAGAGACCCAGTACTTC
few	TRBV5-4	TRBD2	TRBJ2-1	CASSLASGEYNEQFF	TGTGCCAGCAGCTTGGCTAGCGGGGAGTACAATGAGCAGTTCTTC
NA	TRBV4-1	TRBD1	TRBJ2-7	CASSPWDRAYEQYF	TGCGCCAGCAGCCCGTGGGACAGGGCCTACGAGCAGTACTTC
NA	TRBV30	NA	TRBJ1-3	CAWSVFHSGNTIYF	TGTGCCTGGAGTGTATTCCACTCTGGAAACACCATATATTTT
NA	TRBV25-1	NA	TRBJ1-1	CASSGSLLLMNTEAFF	TGTGCCAGCAGTGGGTCTTTGTTACTCATGAACACTGAAGCTTTCTTT
NA	TRBV28	NA	TRBJ1-2	CASNANYGYTF	TGTGCCAGCAACGCTAACTATGGCTACACCTTC
NA	TRBV10-3	NA	TRBJ2-7	CAISDKEAPPGEQYF	TGTGCCATCAGTGATAAGGAGGCTCCCCCGGGAGAGCAGTACTTC
NA	TRBV6-5	TRBD1	TRBJ1-5	CASSPDRASNQPQHF	TGTGCCAGCAGCCCCGACAGGGCTAGCAATCAGCCCCAGCATTTT
NA	TRBV2	NA	TRBJ2-5	CASSEYREGETQYF	TGTGCCAGCAGTGAATACAGGGAGGGGGAGACCCAGTACTTC
few	TRBV29-1	TRBD1	TRBJ1-2	CSDIRDSIYGYTF	TGCAGCGATATCCGGGACAGCATCTATGGCTACACCTTC